This T cell receptor (beta chain) originates from a study of T-cell memory formation after mild COVID-19. The CDR3 consists of 19 residues. The J segment lost 4 bases and the V segment lost 4 bases, leaving 21 bases of the junction unmatched. Germline CDR1 reads SGHTA; CDR2 reads FQGNSA. This clonotype was detected ten times or more. Using constant-segment primers, 5'RACE produced TCR alpha and TCR beta cDNA libraries carrying sample barcodes and UMIs. A single record per CDR3 protein comes from TCRdb applying MiXCR to the 5' RACE reads. The sample includes tens of thousands of distinct CDR3 sequences, 5.5% to 7% of them seen just once.

Sequenced: PBMCs or a T cell subset sorted from them (not recorded which). This TCR came from an adult who had mild COVID-19 (a few samples of this study predate the infection). Cell type and time point are not known. The rearrangement joins TRBV7-2 to TRBJ2-5; 7 nucleotides match TRBD2. Written as DNA, the CDR3 is TGTGCCAGCAGCTCACCGGGGGGTACAGTGCAGGGAGGAACAGAGACCCAGTACTTC. Translating it yields CASSSPGGTVQGGTETQYF.